In its sample, the clone carrying this TCR beta chain was seen a few times. Its antigen is as yet unknown. The data originate from a study of T-cell reconstitution after alpha-beta-depleted transplantation in children. Preparation of the TCRbeta library used unique molecular identifiers. TCRdb processed the PCR reads anew with MiXCR; each CDR3 protein has one entry. The sample shows fewer than 250,000 distinct CDR3 sequences, 6.5% to 9% of them seen only once. Study outcomes and limitations: Reports say that about two months after transplant, the alpha-beta T cells came out of several hundred graft clones that had expanded. Diversity and T-cell counts at one year after transplant derived mostly from new T cells.

Germline values: CDR1 SGHVT, CDR2 SQSDAQ. The CDR3 runs to 22 residues. V gave up 7 bases and J gave up 0 bases; unmatched junction bases: 21. This TCR came from a male patient aged 5 to 17 who had a stem cell transplant for acute lymphoblastic leukemia, so the T cells may come from the graft donor. Source: PBMCs, mostly from graft donor cells, taken 180 days after TCRalphabeta/CD19-depleted stem cell transplant. This chain links TRBV7-4 with TRBJ2-1; TRBD2 agrees at 13 bases. The CDR3 here is CASTGLEIRLAGGPSSYNEQFF. The CDR3 DNA is TGTGCCAGCACAGGGTTGGAAATTAGACTAGCGGGGGGCCCCAGCTCCTACAATGAGCAGTTCTTC.